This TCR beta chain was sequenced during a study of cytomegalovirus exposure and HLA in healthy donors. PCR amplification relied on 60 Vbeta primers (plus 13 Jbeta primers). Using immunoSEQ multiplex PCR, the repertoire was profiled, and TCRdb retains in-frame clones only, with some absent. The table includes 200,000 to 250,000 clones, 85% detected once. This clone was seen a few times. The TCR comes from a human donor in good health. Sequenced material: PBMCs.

CDR3 amino acids: CSVDSGSITDTQYF. DNA of the CDR3: TGCAGCGTTGATAGCGGTTCAATCACAGATACGCAGTATTTT. The chain is built from TRBV29-1 and TRBJ2-3; D is perhaps TRBD2 (6 bases). CDR3 length: 14 amino acids. V was shortened by 3 bases and J by 2 bases, with 12 bases between the two germline ends. Germline CDR1 is SQVTM and CDR2 is ANQGSEA.